The clone carrying this T cell receptor (beta chain) was seen more than once but under ten times. The V gene's germline CDR1 is MGHRA and CDR2 YSYEKL. The CDR3 has 14 residues. V trimming: 4 bases; J trimming: 3 bases; junction bases outside the gene matches: 5. This table comes from immunoSEQ multiplex PCR, and its TCRdb copy is limited to in-frame clones, with some not included. The sample lists about 200,000 clones, more than 80% occurring once. This record belongs to a study of blood T cell repertoires in COVID-19. Study as a whole: The study drew acute and convalescent COVID-19 samples from the United States, Italy and Spain.

Across roughly 25 US areas, participants ranged in age from about 18 to 100 years. This clonotype was sampled from a man aged 25-40 years who had recovered from COVID-19. The V and J genes are TRBV4-1 and TRBJ2-7; 8 bases match TRBD1. Sequenced sample: PBMCs or T cells enriched from blood (not recorded which). The CDR3 spells CASSPGTGVYEQYF. The CDR3 DNA reads as TGCGCCAGCAGCCCCGGGACAGGAGTCTACGAGCAGTACTTC.